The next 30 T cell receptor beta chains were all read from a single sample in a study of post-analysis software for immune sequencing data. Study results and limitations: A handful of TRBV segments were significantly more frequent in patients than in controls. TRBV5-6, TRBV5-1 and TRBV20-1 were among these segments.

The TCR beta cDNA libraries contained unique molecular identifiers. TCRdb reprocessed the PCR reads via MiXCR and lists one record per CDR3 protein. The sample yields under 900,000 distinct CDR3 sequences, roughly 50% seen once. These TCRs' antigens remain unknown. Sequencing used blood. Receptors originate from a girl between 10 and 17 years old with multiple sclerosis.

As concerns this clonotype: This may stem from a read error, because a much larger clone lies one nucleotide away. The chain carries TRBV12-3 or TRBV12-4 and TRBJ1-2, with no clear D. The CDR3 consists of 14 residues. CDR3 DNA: TGTGCCCGCAGTTTGGATCGGGGTCGGGATGGCTACACCTTC. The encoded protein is CARSLDRGRDGYTF.

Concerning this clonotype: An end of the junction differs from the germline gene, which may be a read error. The CDR3 nucleotides read TGTGCCAGCAGCCAGCTGCCGGGACAGGGGTCCGGGGTCAACGTCCTGACTTTC. Amino acids: CASSQLPGQGSGVNVLTF. The V and J genes are TRBV14 and TRBJ2-6, with 10 bases matching TRBD1. The germline V gene encodes CDR1 SGHDN and CDR2 FVKESK. CDR3 size: 18 residues.

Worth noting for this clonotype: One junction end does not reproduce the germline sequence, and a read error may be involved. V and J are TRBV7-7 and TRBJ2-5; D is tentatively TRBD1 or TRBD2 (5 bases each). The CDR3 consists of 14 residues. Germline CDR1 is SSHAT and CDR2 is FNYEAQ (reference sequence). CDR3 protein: CASSLTGTWGTQYF. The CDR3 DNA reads TGTGCTAGCAGCTTGACCGGGACCTGGGGGACCCAGTACTTC. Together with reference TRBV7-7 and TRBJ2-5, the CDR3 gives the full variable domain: GAGVSQSPRYKVTKRGQDVTLRCDPISSHATLYWYQQALGQGPEFLTYFNYEAQPDKSGLPSDRFSAERPEGSISTLTIQRTEQRDSAMYRCASSLTGTWGTQYFGPGTRLLVL.

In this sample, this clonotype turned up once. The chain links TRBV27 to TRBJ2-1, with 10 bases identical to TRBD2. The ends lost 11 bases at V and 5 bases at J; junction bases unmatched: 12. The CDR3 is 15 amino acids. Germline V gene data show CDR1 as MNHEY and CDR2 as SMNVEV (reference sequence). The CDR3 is CASQREGLLHNEQFF. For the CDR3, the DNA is TGTGCCTCCCAGCGGGAGGGCCTATTGCACAATGAGCAGTTCTTC.

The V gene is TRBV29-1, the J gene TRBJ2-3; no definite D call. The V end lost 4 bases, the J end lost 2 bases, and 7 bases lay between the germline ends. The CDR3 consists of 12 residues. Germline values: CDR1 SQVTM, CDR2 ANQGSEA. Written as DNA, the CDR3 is TGCAGCGTTGCCGGGCCCACAGATACGCAGTATTTT. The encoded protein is CSVAGPTDTQYF.

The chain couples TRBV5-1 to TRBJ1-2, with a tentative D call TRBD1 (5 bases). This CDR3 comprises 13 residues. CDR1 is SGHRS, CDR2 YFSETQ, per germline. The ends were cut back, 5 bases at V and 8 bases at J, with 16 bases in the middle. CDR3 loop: CASRTTALEGYTF. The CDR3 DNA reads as TGCGCCAGCAGAACGACAGCCTTGGAGGGCTACACCTTC.

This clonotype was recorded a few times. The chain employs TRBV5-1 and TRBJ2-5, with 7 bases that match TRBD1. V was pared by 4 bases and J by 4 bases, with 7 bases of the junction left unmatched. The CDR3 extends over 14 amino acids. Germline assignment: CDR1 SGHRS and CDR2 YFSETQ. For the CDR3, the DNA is TGCGCCAGCAGCCGGGGACAGCCCGGAGAGACCCAGTACTTC. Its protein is CASSRGQPGETQYF.

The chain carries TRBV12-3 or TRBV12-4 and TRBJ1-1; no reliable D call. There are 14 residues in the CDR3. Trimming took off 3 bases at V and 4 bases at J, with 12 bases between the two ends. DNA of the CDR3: TGTGCCAGCAGTTTCCGGGGATGGGGCACTGAAGCTTTCTTT. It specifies CASSFRGWGTEAFF.

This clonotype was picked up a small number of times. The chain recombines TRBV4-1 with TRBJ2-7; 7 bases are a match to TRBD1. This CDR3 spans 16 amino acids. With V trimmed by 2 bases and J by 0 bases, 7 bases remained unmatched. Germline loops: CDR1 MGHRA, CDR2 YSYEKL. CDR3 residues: CASSQREQGSSYEQYF. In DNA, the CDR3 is TGCGCCAGCAGCCAAAGGGAACAGGGGAGCTCCTACGAGCAGTACTTC.

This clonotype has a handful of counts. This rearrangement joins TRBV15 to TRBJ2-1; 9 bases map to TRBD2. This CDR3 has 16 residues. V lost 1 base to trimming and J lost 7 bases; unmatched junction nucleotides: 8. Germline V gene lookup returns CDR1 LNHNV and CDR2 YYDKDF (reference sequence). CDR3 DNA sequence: TGTGCCACCAGCAGAGCACCGGCGGGAGGGTTGAATGAGCAGTTCTTC. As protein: CATSRAPAGGLNEQFF.

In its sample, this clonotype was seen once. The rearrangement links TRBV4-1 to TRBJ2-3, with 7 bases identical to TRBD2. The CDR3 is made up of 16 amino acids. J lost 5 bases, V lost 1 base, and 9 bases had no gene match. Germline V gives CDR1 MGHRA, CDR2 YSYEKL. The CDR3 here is CASSQVSAGEGDTQYF. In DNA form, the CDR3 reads TGCGCCAGCAGCCAAGTATCGGCGGGAGAGGGAGATACGCAGTATTTT.

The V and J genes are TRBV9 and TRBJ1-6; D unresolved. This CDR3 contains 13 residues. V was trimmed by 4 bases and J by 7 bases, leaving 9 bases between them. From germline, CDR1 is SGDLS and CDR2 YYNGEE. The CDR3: CASSPIPNSPLHF. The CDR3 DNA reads TGTGCCAGCAGCCCGATCCCCAATTCACCCCTCCACTTT. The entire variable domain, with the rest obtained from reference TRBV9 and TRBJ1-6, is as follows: DSGVTQTPKHLITATGQRVTLRCSPRSGDLSVYWYQQSLDQGLQFLIQYYNGEERAKGNILERFSAQQFPDLHSELNLSSLELGDSALYFCASSPIPNSPLHFGNGTRLTVT.

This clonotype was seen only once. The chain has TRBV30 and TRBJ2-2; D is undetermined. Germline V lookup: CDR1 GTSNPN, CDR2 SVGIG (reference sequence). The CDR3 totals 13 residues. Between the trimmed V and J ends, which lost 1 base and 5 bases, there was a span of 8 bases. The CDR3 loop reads CAWSAVGTGELFF. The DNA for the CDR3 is TGTGCCTGGAGTGCTGTGGGGACCGGGGAGCTGTTTTTT. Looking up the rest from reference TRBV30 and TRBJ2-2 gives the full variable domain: SQTIHQWPATLVQPVGSPLSLECTVEGTSNPNLYWYRQAAGRGLQLLFYSVGIGQISSEVPQNLSASRPQDRQFILSSKKLLLSDSGFYLCAWSAVGTGELFFGEGSRLTVL.

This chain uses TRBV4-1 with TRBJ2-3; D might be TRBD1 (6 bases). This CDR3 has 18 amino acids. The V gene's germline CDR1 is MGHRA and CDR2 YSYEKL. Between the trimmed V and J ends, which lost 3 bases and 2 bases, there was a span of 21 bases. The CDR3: CASSQRLLLAGATDTQYF. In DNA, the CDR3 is TGCGCCAGCAGCCAGCGACTTCTTTTGGCAGGGGCCACAGATACGCAGTATTTT.

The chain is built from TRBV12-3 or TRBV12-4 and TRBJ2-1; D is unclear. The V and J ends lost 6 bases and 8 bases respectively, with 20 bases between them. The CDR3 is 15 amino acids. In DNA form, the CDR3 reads TGTGCCAGCAGGCCAAGCCTTAGTTGGTTCGATGAGCAGTTCTTC. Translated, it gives CASRPSLSWFDEQFF.

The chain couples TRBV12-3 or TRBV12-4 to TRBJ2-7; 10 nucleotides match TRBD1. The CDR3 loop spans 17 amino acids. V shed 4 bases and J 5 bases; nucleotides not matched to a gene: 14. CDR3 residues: CASSSQAPGTGVNEQYF. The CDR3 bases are TGTGCCAGCAGTTCACAAGCTCCCGGGACAGGGGTCAACGAGCAGTACTTC.

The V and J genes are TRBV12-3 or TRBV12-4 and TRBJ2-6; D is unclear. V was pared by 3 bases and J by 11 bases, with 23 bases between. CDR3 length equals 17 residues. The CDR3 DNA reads TGTGCCAGCAGTTTGGGCCTTATGGGCCACTCTACTGACGTCCTGACTTTC. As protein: CASSLGLMGHSTDVLTF.

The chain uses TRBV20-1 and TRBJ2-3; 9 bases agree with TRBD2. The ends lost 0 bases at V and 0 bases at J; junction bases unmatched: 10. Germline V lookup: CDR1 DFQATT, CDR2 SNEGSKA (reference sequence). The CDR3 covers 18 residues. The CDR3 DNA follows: TGCAGTGCTAGAGATCGGCCTAGCGGGGCCCGGAGCACAGATACGCAGTATTTT. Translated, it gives CSARDRPSGARSTDTQYF.

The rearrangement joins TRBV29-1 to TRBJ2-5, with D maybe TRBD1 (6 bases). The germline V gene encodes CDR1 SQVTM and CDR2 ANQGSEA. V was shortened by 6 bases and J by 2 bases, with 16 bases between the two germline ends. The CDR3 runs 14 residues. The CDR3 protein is CSVATGTRQETQYF. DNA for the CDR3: TGCAGCGTAGCAACCGGGACACGTCAAGAGACCCAGTACTTC.

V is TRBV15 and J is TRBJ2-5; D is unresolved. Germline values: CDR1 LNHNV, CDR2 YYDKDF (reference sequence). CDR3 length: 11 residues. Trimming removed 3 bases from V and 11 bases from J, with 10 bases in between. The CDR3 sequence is CATSSYNEQYF. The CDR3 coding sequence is TGTGCCACCAGCAGCTACAATGAGCAGTACTTC.

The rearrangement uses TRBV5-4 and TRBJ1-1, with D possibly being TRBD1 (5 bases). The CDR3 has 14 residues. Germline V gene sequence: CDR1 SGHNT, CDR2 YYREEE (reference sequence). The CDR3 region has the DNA TGTGCGAGCGGTAGGAAGACAGAGAACACTGAAGCTTTCTTT. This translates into CASGRKTENTEAFF.

CDR3: CASSTQRGPSETQYF. The CDR3 DNA is TGTGCCAGCAGCACCCAGCGGGGCCCATCGGAGACCCAGTACTTC. This chain connects TRBV7-2 to TRBJ2-5; 7 bases fit TRBD2. This CDR3 is built from 15 residues. With 5 bases clipped from V and 5 bases from J, the junction kept 11 bases outside the gene matches. Germline assignment: CDR1 SGHTA and CDR2 FQGNSA. Full variable domain (outside the CDR3, taken from reference TRBV7-2 and TRBJ2-5): GAGVSQSPSNKVTEKGKDVELRCDPISGHTALYWYRQSLGQGLEFLIYFQGNSAPDKSGLPSDRFSAERTGGSVSTLTIQRTQQEDSAVYLCASSTQRGPSETQYFGPGTRLLVL.

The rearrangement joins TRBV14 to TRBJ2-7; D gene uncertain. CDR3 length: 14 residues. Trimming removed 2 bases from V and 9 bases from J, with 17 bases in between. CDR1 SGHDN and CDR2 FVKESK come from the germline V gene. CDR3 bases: TGTGCCAGCAGCCAACCCGGACCCCCTTCGGGGCAGTACTTC. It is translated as CASSQPGPPSGQYF.

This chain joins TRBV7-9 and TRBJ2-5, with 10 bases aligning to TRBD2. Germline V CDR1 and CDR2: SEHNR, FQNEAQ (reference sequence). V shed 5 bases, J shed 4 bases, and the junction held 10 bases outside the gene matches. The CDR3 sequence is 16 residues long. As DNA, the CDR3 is TGTGCCAGCAGCCCTCGGACTAGCGGAAACCCAGAGACCCAGTACTTC. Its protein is CASSPRTSGNPETQYF.

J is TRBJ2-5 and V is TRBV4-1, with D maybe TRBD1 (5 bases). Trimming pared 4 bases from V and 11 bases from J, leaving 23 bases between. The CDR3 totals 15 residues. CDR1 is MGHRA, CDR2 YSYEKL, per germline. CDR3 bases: TGCGCCAGCAGCCTCTTGCCGGACATATACAATGAGCAGTACTTC. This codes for CASSLLPDIYNEQYF.

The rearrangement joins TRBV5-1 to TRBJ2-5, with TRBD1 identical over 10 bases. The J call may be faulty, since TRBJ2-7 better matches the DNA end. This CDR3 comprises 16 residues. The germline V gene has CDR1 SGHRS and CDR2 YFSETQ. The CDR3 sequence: CASSSGQGSGSGEQYF. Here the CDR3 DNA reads TGCGCCAGCAGCTCGGGACAGGGGTCGGGATCGGGCGAGCAGTACTTC.

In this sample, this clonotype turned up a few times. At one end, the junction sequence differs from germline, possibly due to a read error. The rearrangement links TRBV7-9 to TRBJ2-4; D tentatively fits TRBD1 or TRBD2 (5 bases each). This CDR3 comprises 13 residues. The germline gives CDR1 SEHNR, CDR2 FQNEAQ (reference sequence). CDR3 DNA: TGTGCCAGCAGCTGGGACGTTAAAAACACTCAGTACTTC. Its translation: CASSWDVKNTQYF. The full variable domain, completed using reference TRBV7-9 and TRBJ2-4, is DTGVSQNPRHKITKRGQNVTFRCDPISEHNRLYWYRQTLGQGPEFLTYFQNEAQLEKSRLLSDRFSAERPKGSFSTLEIQRTEQGDSAMYLCASSWDVKNTQYFGAGTRLSVL.

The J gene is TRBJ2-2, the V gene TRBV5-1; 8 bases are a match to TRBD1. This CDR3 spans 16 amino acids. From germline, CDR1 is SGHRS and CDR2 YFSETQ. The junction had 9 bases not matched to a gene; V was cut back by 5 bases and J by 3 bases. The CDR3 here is CASRLPGQEDTGELFF. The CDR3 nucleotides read TGCGCCAGCAGATTACCGGGACAGGAAGACACCGGGGAGCTGTTTTTT.

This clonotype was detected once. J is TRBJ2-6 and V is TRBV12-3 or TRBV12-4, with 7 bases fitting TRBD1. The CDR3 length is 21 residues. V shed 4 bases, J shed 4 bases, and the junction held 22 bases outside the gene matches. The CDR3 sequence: CASSSIVTGERFTSGANVLTF. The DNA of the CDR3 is TGTGCCAGCAGTTCGATCGTTACAGGGGAGCGGTTTACCTCCGGGGCCAACGTCCTGACTTTC.

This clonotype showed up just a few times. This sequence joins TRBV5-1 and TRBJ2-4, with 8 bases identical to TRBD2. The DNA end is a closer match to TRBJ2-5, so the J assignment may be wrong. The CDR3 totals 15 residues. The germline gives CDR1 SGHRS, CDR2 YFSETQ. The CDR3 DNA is TGCGCCAGCAGTTCAGACGGGAGGGCCGGAGAGACCCAGTACTTC. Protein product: CASSSDGRAGETQYF.